The entry below gives a single T cell receptor (beta chain) sequence along with its context. The sample belongs to a study of blood T cell repertoires in COVID-19. The wider study: COVID-19 samples from acute and convalescent phases originated in the United States, Italy and Spain.

Germline lookup yields CDR1 SGHTA and CDR2 FQGNSA. The ends were cut back, 2 bases at V and 5 bases at J, with 14 bases in the middle. This CDR3 is built from 15 residues. Using immunoSEQ multiplex PCR, the repertoire was profiled, and TCRdb retains in-frame clones only, with some absent. The sample gives roughly 300,000 clones, roughly 91% of which show up once; 1.5% to 2% is in the top ten. Sequencing was done on a sample of peripheral blood. V and J are TRBV7-2 and TRBJ2-3; D possibly corresponds to TRBD2 (5 bases). This sequence was found in a woman under 40 with COVID-19, enrolled during active disease. Here the CDR3 reads CASSLQLVSGDTQYF. The CDR3 DNA sequence: TGTGCCAGCAGCTTACAACTAGTCAGTGGAGATACGCAGTATTTT.